The clone carrying this TCR beta chain was counted ten times or more. Its antigen is undetermined. Trimming left V 5 bases short and J 2 bases short, with 8 bases between. The CDR3 length is 13 residues. The V gene's germline CDR1 is SGHTA and CDR2 FQGNSA. The data derive from a study of T cell repertoires in cytomegalovirus infection. About the research overall: HLA-C-restricted CMV epitopes, recently identified, and well-studied HLA-B-restricted ones were used by the study.

MiXCR was run by TCRdb on the reads, yielding one entry per CDR3 protein. Among 550,000 to 850,000 distinct CDR3 sequences listed, roughly 33% were seen once. Study outcomes and limitations: CMV carriers with the relevant HLA were identified by cumulative public TCR beta family frequency.

The rearrangement joins TRBV7-2 to TRBJ2-3; D gene uncertain. The sample was cultured PBMCs, taken from culture after CMV antigen stimulation. This clonotype was obtained from a human donor in good health (CMV status not recorded). Some clones in this sample may be carry-over from other donors' samples. This chain's CDR3 is CASSTQYTDTQYF. The CDR3 coding sequence is TGTGCCAGCAGCACGCAGTACACAGATACGCAGTATTTT.